This T cell receptor beta chain stems from a study of PD-1 blockade in classical Hodgkin lymphoma. Time point in this sample: cycle 4 day 1 (C4D1), after 6 weeks of nivolumab. All the patients suffered relapse after autologous stem cell transplantation, and brentuximab vedotin exposure differed. Sequencing used immunoSEQ multiplex PCR; TCRdb keeps in-frame clones, though not all of them. The sample has around 92,000 clones; more than 80% are singletons. About this clone itself: Its specificity is unknown.

Overall study results and limits: With respect to the repertoire differences, their causes, possibly disease activity or prior therapy, remain undefined. CD4+ TCR diversity, unlike CD8+, rose significantly by C4D1. Newly diagnosed patients were reported to start with lower TCR diversity than healthy donors. Complete responders entered with baseline diversity on par with newly diagnosed patients, the results showed.

This specimen was peripheral blood mononuclear cells (PBMCs), taken before the fourth cycle of nivolumab. This receptor was obtained from a human donor with classical Hodgkin lymphoma.

The CDR3 DNA reads as TGCAGCTCACTTGGGCAGGAGGTCACCGGGGAGCTGTTTTTT. Protein: CSSLGQEVTGELFF. The chain joins TRBV29-1 to TRBJ2-2; D is possibly TRBD2 (5 bases). Trimming left V 8 bases short and J 4 bases short, with 17 bases between. The CDR3 extends over 14 amino acids. Germline V gene lookup returns CDR1 SQVTM and CDR2 ANQGSEA.